This TCR beta chain was identified during a study of monozygotic twins with inflammatory bowel disease. No sorting of T cells preceded isolation of total RNA from whole blood. Each TCR library consumed approximately 3.5 ug of total RNA. cDNA for each sample came from eight separate reactions. TCRdb reprocessed the 5' RACE reads, with one entry per CDR3 protein and no DNA. The sample holds about 450,000 distinct CDR3 sequences. This CDR3 region has 15 residues. The germline gives CDR1 MNHNS, CDR2 SASEGT. The J gene is TRBJ2-3, the V gene TRBV6-1; lacking DNA, the TRBD1 call made by TCRdb goes unchecked. Sequencing was performed on blood. The receptor was isolated from a human donor with ulcerative colitis or Crohn's disease, or a healthy co-twin of an affected twin (not recorded which). CDR3 protein: CASRIPTGNTDTQYF.